A selection of T cell receptor beta chains follows, all from one sample in a study of cytomegalovirus exposure and HLA in healthy donors. Sequenced by immunoSEQ multiplex PCR; TCRdb stores in-frame clones only, minus some. Among fewer than 110,000 clones listed, 60% to 85% were seen once. The sequenced sample was PBMCs. The receptors were gathered from a man in his forties or fifties in good health and CMV-seronegative. Each CDR3 is given with its conserved first and last residue. The order of the fields is V gene, clone size, J gene, D gene, CDR3 DNA, CDR3 protein. A D gene is named only where the DNA matches it firmly. The listing skips clone size in some rows; elsewhere it reads once, few, many or a size class.

TRBV5-1	.	TRBJ2-7	.	TGCGCCAGCAGCTTGGAGCCCTACGAGCAGTACTTC	CASSLEPYEQYF
TRBV6-6	.	TRBJ2-3	TRBD1	TGTGCCACCAACCCGGGACAGAGCACAGATACGCAGTATTTT	CATNPGQSTDTQYF
TRBV27	few	TRBJ1-2	TRBD1	TGTGCCAGCGCTGAGGGGGCTCACTATGGCTACACCTTC	CASAEGAHYGYTF
TRBV5-1	.	TRBJ1-1	.	TGCGCCAGCAGCCTCCCCTTAACACCGAACACTGAAGCTTTCTTT	CASSLPLTPNTEAFF
TRBV7-8	.	TRBJ2-1	TRBD1	TGTGCCAGCAGCTTATTTCAGGGGGCTCTGTATGAGCAGTTCTTC	CASSLFQGALYEQFF
TRBV19	.	TRBJ2-1	.	TGTGCCAGTAGTCCCCAGCGGAGCTCCTACAATGAGCAGTTCTTC	CASSPQRSSYNEQFF
TRBV30	.	TRBJ1-1	TRBD1	TGTGCCTGGGCTACAGGGGGAGAAGCTTTCTTT	CAWATGGEAFF
TRBV7-9	few	TRBJ1-1	TRBD1	TGTGCCAGCAGCCCTAGGTCCGGACAGGGGGGTACTGAAGCTTTCTTT	CASSPRSGQGGTEAFF
TRBV25-1	.	TRBJ1-1	TRBD1	TGTGCCAGCAGCGGGACAGGGTGGGGCACTGAAGCTTTCTTT	CASSGTGWGTEAFF
TRBV15	.	TRBJ1-1	.	TGTGCCACCAGCAGACCGGGATCCACTGAAGCTTTCTTT	CATSRPGSTEAFF
TRBV6-5	.	TRBJ2-7	.	TGTGCCAGCAGTTACTCTTCTCGGGTCCGCAACGAGCAGTACTTC	CASSYSSRVRNEQYF
TRBV5-6	.	TRBJ2-2	.	TGTGCCAGCAGCTCCTTGGGCCCAGGGCCCGTGGAGCTGTTTTTT	CASSSLGPGPVELFF
TRBV29-1	.	TRBJ1-1	.	TGCAGCGGAATCAGGGCTACTGAAGCTTTCTTT	CSGIRATEAFF
TRBV5-4	.	TRBJ2-7	TRBD2	TGTGCCAGCAGCTACCGACTAGCGGGACCTAGCTCCTACGAGCAGTACTTC	CASSYRLAGPSSYEQYF
TRBV7-2	.	TRBJ1-2	TRBD1	TGTGCCAGCAGCCAGGGACAGTCTAACTATGGCTACACCTTC	CASSQGQSNYGYTF
TRBV5-1	few	TRBJ1-1	.	TGCGCCAGCAGCCCCGCCATCCAGGGCACTGAAGCTTTCTTT	CASSPAIQGTEAFF
TRBV7-2	.	TRBJ2-3	TRBD2	TGTGCCAGCAGCTTAGCGGGCGGGGGGGGGACGCAGTATTTT	CASSLAGGGGTQYF
TRBV7-2	.	TRBJ2-5	TRBD2	TGTGCCAGCAGCCTCGGGCAGGCAGGGACGTTAGGGACTATAGAGACCCAGTACTTC	CASSLGQAGTLGTIETQYF
TRBV30	.	TRBJ1-2	TRBD1	TGTGCCTGGATGGGACAGGGGATCCCCTATGGCTACACCTTC	CAWMGQGIPYGYTF
TRBV13	few	TRBJ1-4	TRBD1	TGTGCCAGCAGCAGGGGAGGACAGGCTAATGAAAAACTGTTTTTT	CASSRGGQANEKLFF
TRBV5-1	.	TRBJ1-1	TRBD1	TGCGCCAGCAGCGACCGGGACAGGGCTATGAACACTGAAGCTTTCTTT	CASSDRDRAMNTEAFF
TRBV7-2	.	TRBJ1-1	.	TGTGCCAGCAGTTCCCAGGGGCGAATGAACACTGAAGCTTTCTTT	CASSSQGRMNTEAFF
TRBV12-5	.	TRBJ2-1	TRBD2	TGTGCTAGTGGTCTAGCGGGCCCCTACAATGAGCAGTTCTTC	CASGLAGPYNEQFF
TRBV7-9	.	TRBJ2-1	TRBD2	TGTGCCAGCAGCTCTAGCGGGAGGGACAATGAGCAGTTCTTC	CASSSSGRDNEQFF
TRBV7-9	.	TRBJ2-3	TRBD2	TGTGCCAGCAGGGGCGGGAGTAGCACAGATACGCAGTATTTT	CASRGGSSTDTQYF
TRBV5-1	.	TRBJ1-6	TRBD1	TGCGCCAGCAGCTTGGTGGGGACAGCCTTTTCACCCCTCCACTTT	CASSLVGTAFSPLHF
TRBV5-6	.	TRBJ1-2	TRBD1	TGTGCCAGCAGCCCCGCAGGGGGCTATGGCTACACCTTC	CASSPAGGYGYTF
TRBV18	.	TRBJ2-7	TRBD2	TGTGCCAGCTCACGCCCGACTAGCGGGGGCTACGAGCAGTACTTC	CASSRPTSGGYEQYF
TRBV28	once	TRBJ2-3	.	TGTGCCAGCAGCCCCCCCGGTAGCACAGATACGCAGTATTTT	CASSPPGSTDTQYF
TRBV5-1	.	TRBJ1-5	.	TGCGCCAGCAGCTTGGTTTCCGGGAGTCAGCCCCAGCATTTT	CASSLVSGSQPQHF
TRBV6-1	few	TRBJ2-7	.	TGTGCCAGCAGTGAGGCCGGGGGAAACTACGAGCAGTACTTC	CASSEAGGNYEQYF